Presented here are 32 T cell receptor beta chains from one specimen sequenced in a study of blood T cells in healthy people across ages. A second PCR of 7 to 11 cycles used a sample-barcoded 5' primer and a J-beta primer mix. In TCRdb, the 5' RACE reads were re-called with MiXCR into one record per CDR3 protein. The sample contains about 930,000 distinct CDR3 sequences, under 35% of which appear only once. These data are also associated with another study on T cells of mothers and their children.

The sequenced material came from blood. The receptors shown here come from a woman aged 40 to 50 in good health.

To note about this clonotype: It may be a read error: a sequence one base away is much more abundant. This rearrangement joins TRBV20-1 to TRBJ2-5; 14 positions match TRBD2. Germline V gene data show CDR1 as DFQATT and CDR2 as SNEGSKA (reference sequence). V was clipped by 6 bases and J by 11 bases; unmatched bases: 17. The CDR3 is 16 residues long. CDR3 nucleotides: TGCAGTGCGGACGGACTAGCGGGGGGCCACTACAATGAGCAGTACTTC. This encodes CSADGLAGGHYNEQYF.

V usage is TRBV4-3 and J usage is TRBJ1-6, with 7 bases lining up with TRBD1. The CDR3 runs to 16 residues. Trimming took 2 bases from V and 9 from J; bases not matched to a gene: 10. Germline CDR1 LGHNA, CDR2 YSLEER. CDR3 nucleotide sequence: TGCGCCAGCAGCCAATCCTTAAGGGACAGAAGTTCACCCCTCCACTTT. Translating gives CASSQSLRDRSSPLHF.

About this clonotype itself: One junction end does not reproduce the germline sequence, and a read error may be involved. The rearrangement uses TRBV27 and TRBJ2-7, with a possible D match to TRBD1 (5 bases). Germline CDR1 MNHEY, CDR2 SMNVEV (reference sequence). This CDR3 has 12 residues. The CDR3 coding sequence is TGTGCCAACAGTTTAACAAGGGGCGAGCAGTACTTC. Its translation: CANSLTRGEQYF.

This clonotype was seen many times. CDR3 sequence (DNA): TGTGCCAGCAGCATACCAAGGACAGGGGGCTACGAGCAGTACTTC. Encoded protein: CASSIPRTGGYEQYF. The genes are TRBV5-6 and TRBJ2-7, with 10 bases aligning to TRBD1. The CDR3 consists of 15 residues. The germline CDR1 and CDR2 sequences are SGHDT and YYEEEE. J was trimmed by 3 bases and V by 4 bases; bases with no gene match: 7.

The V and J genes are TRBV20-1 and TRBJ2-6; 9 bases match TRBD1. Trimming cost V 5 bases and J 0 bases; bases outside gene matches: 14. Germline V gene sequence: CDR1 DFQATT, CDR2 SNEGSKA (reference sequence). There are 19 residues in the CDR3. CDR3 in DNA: TGCAGTGCTCCCCGCACAGGGGGCGTTCAGGGCTCTGGGGCCAACGTCCTGACTTTC. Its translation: CSAPRTGGVQGSGANVLTF.

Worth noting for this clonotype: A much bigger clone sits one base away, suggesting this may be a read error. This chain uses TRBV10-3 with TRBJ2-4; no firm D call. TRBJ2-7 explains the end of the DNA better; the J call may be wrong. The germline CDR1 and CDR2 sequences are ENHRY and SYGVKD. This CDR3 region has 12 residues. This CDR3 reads CATSETSHEQYF. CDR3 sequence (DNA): TGTGCCACCAGTGAAACATCTCACGAGCAGTACTTC.

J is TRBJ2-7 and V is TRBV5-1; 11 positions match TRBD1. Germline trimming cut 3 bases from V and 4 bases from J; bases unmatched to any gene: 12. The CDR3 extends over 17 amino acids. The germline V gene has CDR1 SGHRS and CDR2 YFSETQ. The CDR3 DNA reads TGCGCCAGCAGCTCCAGCCTGAGGACAGGGGGCTTGTACGAGCAGTACTTC. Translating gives CASSSSLRTGGLYEQYF.

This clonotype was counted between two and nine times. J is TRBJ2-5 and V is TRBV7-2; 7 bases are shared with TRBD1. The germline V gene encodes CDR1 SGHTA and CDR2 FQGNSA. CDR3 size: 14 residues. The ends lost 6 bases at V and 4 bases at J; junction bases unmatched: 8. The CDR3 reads CASRGQRGRETQYF. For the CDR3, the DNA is TGTGCCAGCAGGGGACAGAGAGGTCGAGAGACCCAGTACTTC.

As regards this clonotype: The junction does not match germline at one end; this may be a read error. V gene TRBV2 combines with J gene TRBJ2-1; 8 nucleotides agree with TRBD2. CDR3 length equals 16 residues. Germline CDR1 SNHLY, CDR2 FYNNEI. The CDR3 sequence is CASSDPGRGDYSEQFF. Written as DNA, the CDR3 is TGTGCCAGCAGTGATCCCGGGCGGGGGGACTACAGTGAGCAGTTCTTC.

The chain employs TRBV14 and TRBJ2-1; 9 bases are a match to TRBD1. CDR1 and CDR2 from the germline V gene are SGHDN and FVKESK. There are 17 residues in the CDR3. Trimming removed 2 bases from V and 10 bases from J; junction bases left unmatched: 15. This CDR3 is CASSQFRGTGKSAEQFF. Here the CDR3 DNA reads TGTGCCAGCAGCCAATTCAGGGGGACAGGGAAATCTGCCGAGCAGTTCTTC.

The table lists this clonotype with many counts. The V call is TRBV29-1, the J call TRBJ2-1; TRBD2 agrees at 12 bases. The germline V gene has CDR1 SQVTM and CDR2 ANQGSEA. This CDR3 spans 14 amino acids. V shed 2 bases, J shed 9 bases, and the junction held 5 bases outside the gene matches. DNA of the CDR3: TGCAGCGTTGAAATGACTAGCGGGGGTAGTGAGCAGTTCTTC. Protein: CSVEMTSGGSEQFF.

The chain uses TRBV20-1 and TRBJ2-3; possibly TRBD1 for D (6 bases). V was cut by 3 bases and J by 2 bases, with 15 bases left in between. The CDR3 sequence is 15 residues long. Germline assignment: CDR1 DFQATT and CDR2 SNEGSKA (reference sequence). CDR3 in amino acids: CSARAPQGPTDTQYF. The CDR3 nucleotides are TGCAGTGCTAGGGCCCCACAGGGCCCCACAGATACGCAGTATTTT.

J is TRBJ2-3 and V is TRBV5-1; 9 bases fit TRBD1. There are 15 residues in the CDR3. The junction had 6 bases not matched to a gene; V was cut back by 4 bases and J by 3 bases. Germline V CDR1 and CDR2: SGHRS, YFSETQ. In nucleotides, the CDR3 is TGCGCCAGCAGCGGCCTGGGGACAGGGACAGATACGCAGTATTTT. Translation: CASSGLGTGTDTQYF. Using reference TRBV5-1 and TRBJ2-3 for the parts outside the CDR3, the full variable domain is KAGVTQTPRYLIKTRGQQVTLSCSPISGHRSVSWYQQTPGQGLQFLFEYFSETQRNKGNFPGRFSGRQFSNSRSEMNVSTLELGDSALYLCASSGLGTGTDTQYFGPGTRLTVL.

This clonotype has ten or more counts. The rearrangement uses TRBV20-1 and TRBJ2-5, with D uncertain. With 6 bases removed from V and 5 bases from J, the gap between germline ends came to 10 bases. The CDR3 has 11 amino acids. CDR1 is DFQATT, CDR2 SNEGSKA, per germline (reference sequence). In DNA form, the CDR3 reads TGCAGTGCCTCGGTGTTCGAGACCCAGTACTTC. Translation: CSASVFETQYF.

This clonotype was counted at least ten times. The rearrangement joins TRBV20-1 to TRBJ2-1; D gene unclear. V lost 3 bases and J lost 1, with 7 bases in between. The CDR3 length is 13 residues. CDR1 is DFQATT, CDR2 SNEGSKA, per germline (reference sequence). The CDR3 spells CSASPVSYNEQFF. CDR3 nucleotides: TGCAGTGCTAGTCCAGTTTCCTACAATGAGCAGTTCTTC.

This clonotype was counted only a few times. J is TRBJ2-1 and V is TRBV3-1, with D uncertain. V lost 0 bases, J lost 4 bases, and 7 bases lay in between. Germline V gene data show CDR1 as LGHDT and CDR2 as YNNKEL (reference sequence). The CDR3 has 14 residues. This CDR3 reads CASSQDPAYNEQFF. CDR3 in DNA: TGTGCCAGCAGCCAAGATCCGGCTTACAATGAGCAGTTCTTC.

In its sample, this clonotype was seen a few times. The CDR3 DNA reads as TGTGCCTTAACCTACAGGGGTCTGAACACTGAAGCTTTCTTT. Residues: CALTYRGLNTEAFF. The rearrangement links TRBV30 to TRBJ1-1; the match to TRBD1 covers 7 bases. This CDR3 region has 14 residues. Germline CDR1 and CDR2: GTSNPN and SVGIG (reference sequence). Germline trimming cut 7 bases from V and 0 bases from J; bases unmatched to any gene: 8.

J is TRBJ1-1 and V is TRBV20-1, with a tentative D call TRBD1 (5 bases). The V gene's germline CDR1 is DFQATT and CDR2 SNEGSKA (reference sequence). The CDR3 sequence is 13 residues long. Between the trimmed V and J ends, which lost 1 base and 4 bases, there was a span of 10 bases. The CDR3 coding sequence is TGCAGTGCTAGAGGACAGCCGGCCACTGAAGCTTTCTTT. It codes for CSARGQPATEAFF.

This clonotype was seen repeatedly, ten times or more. CDR3 in amino acids: CASSFGTAAYEQYF. Written as DNA, the CDR3 is TGTGCCAGCAGTTTTGGGACAGCCGCCTACGAGCAGTACTTC. The rearrangement uses TRBV12-3 or TRBV12-4 and TRBJ2-7, with 7 bases lining up with TRBD1. The CDR3 is 14 amino acids. The J segment lost 2 bases and the V segment lost 3 bases, leaving 4 bases of the junction unmatched.

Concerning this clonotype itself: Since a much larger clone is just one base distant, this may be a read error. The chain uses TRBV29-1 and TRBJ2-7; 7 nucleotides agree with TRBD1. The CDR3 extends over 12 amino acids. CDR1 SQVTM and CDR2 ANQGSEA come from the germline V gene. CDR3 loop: CNVRDSSYEQYF. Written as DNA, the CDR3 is TGCAACGTTAGGGACAGCTCCTACGAGCAGTACTTC.

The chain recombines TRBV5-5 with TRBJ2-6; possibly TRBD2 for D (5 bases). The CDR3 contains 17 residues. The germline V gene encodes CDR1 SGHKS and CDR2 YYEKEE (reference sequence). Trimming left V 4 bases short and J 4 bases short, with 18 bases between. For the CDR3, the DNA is TGTGCCAGCAGCCTAATGGGGAGAGGAACGGGGGCCAACGTCCTGACTTTC. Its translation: CASSLMGRGTGANVLTF.

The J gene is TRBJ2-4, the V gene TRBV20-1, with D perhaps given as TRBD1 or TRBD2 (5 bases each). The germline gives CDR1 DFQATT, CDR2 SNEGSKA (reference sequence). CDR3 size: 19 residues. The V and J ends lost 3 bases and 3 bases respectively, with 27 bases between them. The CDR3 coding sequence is TGCAGTGCTAGTAGGGCCTGGGGTACCTCGTTTGGGGGCAAAAACATTCAGTACTTC. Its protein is CSASRAWGTSFGGKNIQYF.

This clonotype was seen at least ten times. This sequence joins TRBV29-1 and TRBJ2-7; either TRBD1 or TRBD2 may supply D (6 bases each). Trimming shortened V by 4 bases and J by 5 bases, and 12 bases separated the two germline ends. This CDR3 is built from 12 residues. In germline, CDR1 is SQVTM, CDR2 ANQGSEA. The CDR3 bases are TGCAGCGTTGTTGACGGGGGCAACGAGCAGTACTTC. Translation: CSVVDGGNEQYF.

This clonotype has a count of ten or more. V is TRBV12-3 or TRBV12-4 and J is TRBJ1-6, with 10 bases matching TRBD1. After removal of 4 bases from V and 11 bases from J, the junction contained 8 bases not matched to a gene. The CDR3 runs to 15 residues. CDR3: CASSSRTGGGAPLHF. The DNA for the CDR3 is TGTGCCAGCAGTTCCCGGACAGGGGGAGGGGCACCCCTCCACTTT.

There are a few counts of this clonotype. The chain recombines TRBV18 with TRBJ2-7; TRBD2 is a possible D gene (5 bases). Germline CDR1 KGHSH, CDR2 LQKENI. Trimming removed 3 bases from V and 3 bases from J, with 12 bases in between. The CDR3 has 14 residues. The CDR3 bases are TGTGCCAGCTCACCTGGGAGAGCGGACTACGAGCAGTACTTC. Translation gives CASSPGRADYEQYF.

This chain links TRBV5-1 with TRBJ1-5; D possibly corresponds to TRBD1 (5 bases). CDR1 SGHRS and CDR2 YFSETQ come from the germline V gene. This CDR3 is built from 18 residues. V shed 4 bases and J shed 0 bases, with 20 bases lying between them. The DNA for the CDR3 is TGCGCCAGCAGCCCGGGGCCGGGGACCCGAAATAGCAATCAGCCCCAGCATTTT. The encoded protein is CASSPGPGTRNSNQPQHF. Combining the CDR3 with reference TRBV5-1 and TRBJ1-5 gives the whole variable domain KAGVTQTPRYLIKTRGQQVTLSCSPISGHRSVSWYQQTPGQGLQFLFEYFSETQRNKGNFPGRFSGRQFSNSRSEMNVSTLELGDSALYLCASSPGPGTRNSNQPQHFGDGTRLSIL.

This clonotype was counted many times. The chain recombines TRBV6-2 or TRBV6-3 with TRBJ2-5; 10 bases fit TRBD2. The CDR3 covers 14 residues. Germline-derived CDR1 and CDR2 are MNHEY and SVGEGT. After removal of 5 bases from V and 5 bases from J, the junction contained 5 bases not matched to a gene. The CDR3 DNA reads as TGTGCCAGCAGTACCGGGACTAGCGTGGAGACCCAGTACTTC. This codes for CASSTGTSVETQYF.

The CDR3 reads CASRRGQGSYEQYF. CDR3 coding DNA: TGCGCCAGCCGCAGGGGACAGGGTTCCTACGAGCAGTACTTC. The chain combines TRBV4-3 with TRBJ2-7; 9 positions match TRBD1. V was pared by 8 bases and J by 1 base, with 6 bases of the junction left unmatched. Germline V gene lookup returns CDR1 LGHNA and CDR2 YSLEER. The CDR3 covers 14 residues.

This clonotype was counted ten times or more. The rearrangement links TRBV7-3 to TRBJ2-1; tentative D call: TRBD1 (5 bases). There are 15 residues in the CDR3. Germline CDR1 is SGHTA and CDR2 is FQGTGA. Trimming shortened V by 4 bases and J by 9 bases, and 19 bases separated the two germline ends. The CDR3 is CASSSSPTASAEQFF. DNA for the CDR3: TGTGCCAGCAGCTCAAGCCCGACAGCCTCGGCTGAGCAGTTCTTC.

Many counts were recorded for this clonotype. The CDR3 sequence is CASGLELYGDAFF. The CDR3 nucleotides are TGTGCTAGTGGTTTGGAGCTGTACGGGGACGCTTTCTTT. V gene TRBV12-5 combines with J gene TRBJ1-1; possible D gene TRBD1, 5 bases. V was trimmed by 1 base and J by 11 bases, leaving 14 bases between them. This CDR3 contains 13 residues. Germline values: CDR1 LGHNT, CDR2 FRNRAP.

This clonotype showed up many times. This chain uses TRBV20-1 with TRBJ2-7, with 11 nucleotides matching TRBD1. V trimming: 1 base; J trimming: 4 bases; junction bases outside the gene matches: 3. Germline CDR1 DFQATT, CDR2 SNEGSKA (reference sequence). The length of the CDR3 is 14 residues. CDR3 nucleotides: TGCAGTGCTAGAGGGACAGGGGGCTTGTACGAGCAGTACTTC. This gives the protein CSARGTGGLYEQYF.

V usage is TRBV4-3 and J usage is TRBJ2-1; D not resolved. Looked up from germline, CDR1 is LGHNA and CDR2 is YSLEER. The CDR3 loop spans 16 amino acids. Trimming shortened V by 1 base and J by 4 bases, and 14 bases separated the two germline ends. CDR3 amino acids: CASSQARLTPYNEQFF. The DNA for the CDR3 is TGCGCCAGCAGCCAAGCAAGGCTAACCCCGTACAATGAGCAGTTCTTC.